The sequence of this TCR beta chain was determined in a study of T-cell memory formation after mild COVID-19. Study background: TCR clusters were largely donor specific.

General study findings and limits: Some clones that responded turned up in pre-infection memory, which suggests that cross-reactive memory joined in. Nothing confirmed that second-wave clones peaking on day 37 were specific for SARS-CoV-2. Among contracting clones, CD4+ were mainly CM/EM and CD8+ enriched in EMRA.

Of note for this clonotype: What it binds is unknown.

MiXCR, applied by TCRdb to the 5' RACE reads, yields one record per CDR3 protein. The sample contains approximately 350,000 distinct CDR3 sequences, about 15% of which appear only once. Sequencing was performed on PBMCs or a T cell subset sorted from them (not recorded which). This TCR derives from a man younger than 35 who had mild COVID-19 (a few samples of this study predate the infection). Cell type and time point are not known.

The DNA of the CDR3 is TGTGCCAGCAGTTCGGACAGGGGACCGAACACTGAAGCTTTCTTT. Its protein product is CASSSDRGPNTEAFF. This chain uses TRBV6-5 with TRBJ1-1, with 9 bases aligning to TRBD1. The CDR3 is made up of 15 amino acids. Germline CDR1 reads MNHEY; CDR2 reads SVGAGI. Trimming removed 4 bases from V and 1 base from J; junction bases left unmatched: 4.